Listed below are T cell receptor beta chains from one sample, sequenced in a study of molecular identifiers for immune sequencing clone quantification. TCRdb used MiXCR to reprocess the PCR reads, holding one entry per CDR3 protein. The table includes approximately 680,000 distinct CDR3 sequences, approximately 24% detected once. The sample taken for sequencing was naive CD8+ T cells from blood, with Jurkat cell RNA spiked in. Every receptor here comes from a human donor in good health. Some libraries in this study had Jurkat cell RNA spiked in. Each CDR3 is given with its conserved first and last residue. The D gene is left open where the match is weak.

TRBV12-5	-	TRBJ1-1	CASALTANTEAFF
TRBV27	TRBD2	TRBJ2-7	CASSALAETYEQYF
TRBV29-1	TRBD1	TRBJ2-1	CSDVDRAHYNEQFF
TRBV7-9	-	TRBJ2-3	CASSLAGDNRDTDTQYF
TRBV6-2/TRBV6-3	-	TRBJ1-4	CVSSRTDSATNEKLFF
TRBV7-2	TRBD2	TRBJ2-5	CASSLGVRPTSGEETQYF
TRBV7-2	-	TRBJ2-1	CASSLDRGTYNEQFF
TRBV30	-	TRBJ1-1	CAWSDGVNTEAFF
TRBV14	-	TRBJ2-3	CASSETSTDTQYF
TRBV6-2/TRBV6-3	-	TRBJ2-7	CASSYLRGYEQYF
TRBV30	-	TRBJ2-5	CAWTGYRTQETQYF
TRBV5-6	-	TRBJ2-1	CASSLTDNEQFF
TRBV4-3	TRBD2	TRBJ2-7	CASSQDVRENYEQYF
TRBV12-3/TRBV12-4	-	TRBJ2-1	CASSLGRVGQGEQFF
TRBV4-3	TRBD1	TRBJ1-1	CASSYTRGLMTEAFF
TRBV29-1	-	TRBJ1-1	CSVDEGGGTEAFF
TRBV4-3	-	TRBJ2-3	CASSQNKGTEGPDTQYF
TRBV27	-	TRBJ2-3	CASSFQSPLGEASTDTQYF
TRBV7-8	-	TRBJ2-5	CASSLGWLLDRDSQETQYF
TRBV19	-	TRBJ1-1	CASGYQGGVTEAFF
TRBV7-9	-	TRBJ2-2	CASSAYGNTGELFF
TRBV7-9	-	TRBJ2-3	CASSLALTDAQYF
TRBV7-8	-	TRBJ2-3	CASSYPFGEPVQYF
TRBV4-3	TRBD2	TRBJ2-3	CASSPWSSGGTTDTQYF